This T cell receptor beta chain was retrieved from a study of blood T cells in healthy people across ages. The study, taken as a whole, reports: Donors of long life had a larger count of naive CD4+ cells and greater diversity than aged donors. Age showed a roughly linear inverse relationship with TCR beta diversity per million T cells.

The CDR3 totals 12 residues. Germline values: CDR1 SGHAT, CDR2 FQNNGV. V shed 5 bases and J 5 bases; nucleotides not matched to a gene: 2. This clonotype was seen a handful of times. Its antigen is unknown. A second PCR, run for about 7 to 11 cycles, used a sample-barcoded 5' primer plus a J-beta primer mix. A template-switch adaptor with 12 random nucleotides tagged each cDNA molecule. TCRdb redid the calling of the 5' RACE reads with MiXCR, one entry per CDR3 protein. The table records around 1,100,000 distinct CDR3 sequences, 35% to 40% of them present only once. The rearrangement joins TRBV11-2 to TRBJ2-5; 7 nucleotides match TRBD2. Material: blood. This receptor was identified in a man in his late teens or twenties in good health. CDR3 nucleotides: TGTGCCAGCAGCCCAGCGGGGGAGACCCAGTACTTC. Its translation is CASSPAGETQYF.